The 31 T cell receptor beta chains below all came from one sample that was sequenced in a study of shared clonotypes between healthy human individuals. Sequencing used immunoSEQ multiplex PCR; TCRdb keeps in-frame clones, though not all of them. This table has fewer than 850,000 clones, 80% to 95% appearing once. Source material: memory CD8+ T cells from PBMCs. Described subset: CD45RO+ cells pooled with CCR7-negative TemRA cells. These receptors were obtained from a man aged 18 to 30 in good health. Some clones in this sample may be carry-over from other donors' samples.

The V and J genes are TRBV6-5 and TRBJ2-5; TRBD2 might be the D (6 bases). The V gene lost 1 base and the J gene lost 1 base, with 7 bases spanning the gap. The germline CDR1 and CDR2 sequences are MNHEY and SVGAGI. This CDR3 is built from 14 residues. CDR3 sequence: CASSYLAVQETQYF. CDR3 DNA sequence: TGTGCCAGCAGTTACTTAGCGGTCCAAGAGACCCAGTACTTC.

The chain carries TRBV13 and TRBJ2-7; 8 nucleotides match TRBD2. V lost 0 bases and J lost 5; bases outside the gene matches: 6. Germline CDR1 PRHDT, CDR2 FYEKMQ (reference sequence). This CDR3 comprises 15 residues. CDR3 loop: CASSLGSDGGDEQYF. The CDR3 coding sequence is TGTGCCAGCAGCTTAGGGTCGGACGGGGGGGACGAGCAGTACTTC.

CDR3 in amino acids: CASSRDSYEQYF. The CDR3 DNA reads TGTGCCAGCAGCCGGGACAGCTACGAGCAGTACTTC. The gene calls are TRBV5-5 and TRBJ2-7; 7 bases are shared with TRBD1. The CDR3 sequence is 12 residues long. Per the germline V gene, CDR1 is SGHKS and CDR2 is YYEKEE (reference sequence). J gave up 3 bases and V 4 bases, and 1 base lay outside the gene matches.

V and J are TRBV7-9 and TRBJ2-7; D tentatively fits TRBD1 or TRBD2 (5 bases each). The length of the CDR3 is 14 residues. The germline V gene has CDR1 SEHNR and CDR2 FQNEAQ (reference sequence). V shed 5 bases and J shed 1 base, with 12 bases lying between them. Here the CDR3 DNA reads TGTGCCAGCAGCCCCTGGGGGAAATCCTACGAGCAGTACTTC. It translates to CASSPWGKSYEQYF.

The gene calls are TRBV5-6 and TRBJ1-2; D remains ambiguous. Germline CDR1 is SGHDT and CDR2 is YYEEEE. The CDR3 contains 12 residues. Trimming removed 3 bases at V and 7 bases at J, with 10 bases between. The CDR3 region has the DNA TGTGCCAGCAGCTCCTCGCCGTTTGGCTACACCTTC. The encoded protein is CASSSSPFGYTF.

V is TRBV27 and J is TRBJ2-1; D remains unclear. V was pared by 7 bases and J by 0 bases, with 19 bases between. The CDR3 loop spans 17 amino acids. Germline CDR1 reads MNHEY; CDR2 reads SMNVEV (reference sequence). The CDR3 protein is CASKGEGGRSSYNEQFF. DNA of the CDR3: TGTGCCAGCAAAGGTGAAGGCGGCAGAAGCTCCTACAATGAGCAGTTCTTC.

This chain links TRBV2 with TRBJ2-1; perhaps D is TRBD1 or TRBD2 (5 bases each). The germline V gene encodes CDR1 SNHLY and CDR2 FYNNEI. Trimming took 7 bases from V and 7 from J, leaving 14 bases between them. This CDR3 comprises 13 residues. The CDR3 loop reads CASTGDVFNEQFF. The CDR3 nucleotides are TGTGCCAGCACCGGGGACGTCTTTAATGAGCAGTTCTTC.

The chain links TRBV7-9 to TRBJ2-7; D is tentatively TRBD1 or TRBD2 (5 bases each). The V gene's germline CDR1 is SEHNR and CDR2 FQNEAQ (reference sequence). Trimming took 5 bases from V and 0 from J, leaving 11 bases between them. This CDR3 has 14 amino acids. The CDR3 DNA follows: TGTGCCAGCAGCCCCAGGGACCACTCCTACGAGCAGTACTTC. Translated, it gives CASSPRDHSYEQYF.

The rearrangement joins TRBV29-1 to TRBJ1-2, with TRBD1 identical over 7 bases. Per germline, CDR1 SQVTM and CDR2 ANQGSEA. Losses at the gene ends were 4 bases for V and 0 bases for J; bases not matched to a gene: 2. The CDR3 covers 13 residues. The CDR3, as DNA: TGCAGCGTTGCAGGGGGTCCTAACTATGGCTACACCTTC. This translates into CSVAGGPNYGYTF.

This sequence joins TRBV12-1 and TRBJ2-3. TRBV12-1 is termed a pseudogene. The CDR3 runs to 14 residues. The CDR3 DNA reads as TGTGCCAGCAGCTTCTCTTTAAAAGGAGATACGCAGTATTTT. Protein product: CASSFSLKGDTQYF.

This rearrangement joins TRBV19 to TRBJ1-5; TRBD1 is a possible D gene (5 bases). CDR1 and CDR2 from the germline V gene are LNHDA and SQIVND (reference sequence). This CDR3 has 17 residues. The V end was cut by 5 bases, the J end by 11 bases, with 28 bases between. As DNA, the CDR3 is TGTGCCAGTAGTTTTTTGATAGATGAGGGGAGGCATAGAGCCCAGCATTTT. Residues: CASSFLIDEGRHRAQHF.

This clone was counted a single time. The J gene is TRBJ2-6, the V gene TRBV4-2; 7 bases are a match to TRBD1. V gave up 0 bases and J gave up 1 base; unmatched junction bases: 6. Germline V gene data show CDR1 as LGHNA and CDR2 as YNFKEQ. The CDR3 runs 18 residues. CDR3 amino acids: CASSQDRSTGSGANVLTF. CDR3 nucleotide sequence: TGTGCCAGCAGCCAAGACCGCTCGACAGGGTCTGGGGCCAACGTCCTGACTTTC.

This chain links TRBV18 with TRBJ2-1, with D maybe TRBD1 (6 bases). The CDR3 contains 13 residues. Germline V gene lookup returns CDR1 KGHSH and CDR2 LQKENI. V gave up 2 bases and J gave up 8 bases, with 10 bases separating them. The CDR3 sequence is CASSPDRWDEQFF. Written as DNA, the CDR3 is TGTGCCAGCTCACCAGACAGGTGGGATGAGCAGTTCTTC.

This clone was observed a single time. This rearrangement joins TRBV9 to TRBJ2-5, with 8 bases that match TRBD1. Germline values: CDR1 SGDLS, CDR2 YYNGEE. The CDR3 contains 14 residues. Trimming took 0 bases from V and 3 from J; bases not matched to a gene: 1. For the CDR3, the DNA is TGTGCCAGCAGCGTAGGACAGGGGAAAGAGACCCAGTACTTC. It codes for CASSVGQGKETQYF.

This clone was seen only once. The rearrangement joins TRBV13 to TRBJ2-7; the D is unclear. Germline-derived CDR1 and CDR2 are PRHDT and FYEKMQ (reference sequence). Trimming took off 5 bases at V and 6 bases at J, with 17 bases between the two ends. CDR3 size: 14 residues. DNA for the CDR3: TGTGCCAGCAGCAAAACTAACACTCCGGCCGAGCAGTACTTC. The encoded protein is CASSKTNTPAEQYF. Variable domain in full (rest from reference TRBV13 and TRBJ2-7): AAGVIQSPRHLIKEKRETATLKCYPIPRHDTVYWYQQGPGQDPQFLISFYEKMQSDKGSIPDRFSAQQFSDYHSELNMSSLELGDSALYFCASSKTNTPAEQYFGPGTRLTVT.

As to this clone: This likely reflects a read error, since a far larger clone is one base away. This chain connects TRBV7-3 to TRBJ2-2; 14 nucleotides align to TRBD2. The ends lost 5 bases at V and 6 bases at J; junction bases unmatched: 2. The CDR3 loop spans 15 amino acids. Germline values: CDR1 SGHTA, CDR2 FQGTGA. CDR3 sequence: CASSLGLAGAGELFF. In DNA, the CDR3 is TGTGCCAGCAGCCTGGGACTAGCGGGAGCCGGGGAGCTGTTTTTT.

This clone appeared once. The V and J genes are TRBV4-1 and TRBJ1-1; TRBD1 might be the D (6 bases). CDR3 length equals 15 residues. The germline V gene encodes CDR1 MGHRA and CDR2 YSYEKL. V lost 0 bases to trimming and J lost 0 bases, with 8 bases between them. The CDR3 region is CASSQDGGMNTEAFF. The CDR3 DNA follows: TGCGCCAGCAGCCAAGACGGGGGCATGAACACTGAAGCTTTCTTT.

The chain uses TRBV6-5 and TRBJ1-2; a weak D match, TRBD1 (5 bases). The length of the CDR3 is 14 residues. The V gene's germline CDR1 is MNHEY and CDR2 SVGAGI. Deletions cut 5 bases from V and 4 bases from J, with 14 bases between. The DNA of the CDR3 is TGTGCCAGCAGTGCCGGGGCCGTCTTCTATGGCTACACCTTC. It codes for CASSAGAVFYGYTF.

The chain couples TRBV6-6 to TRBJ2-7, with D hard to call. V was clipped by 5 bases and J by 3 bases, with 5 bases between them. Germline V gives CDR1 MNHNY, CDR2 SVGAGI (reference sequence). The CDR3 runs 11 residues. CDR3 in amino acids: CASSENYEQYF. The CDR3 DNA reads TGTGCCAGCAGTGAAAACTACGAGCAGTACTTC.

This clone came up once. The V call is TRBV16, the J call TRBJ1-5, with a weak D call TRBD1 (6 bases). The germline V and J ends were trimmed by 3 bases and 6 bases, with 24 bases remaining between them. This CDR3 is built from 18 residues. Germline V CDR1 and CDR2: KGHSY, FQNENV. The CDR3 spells CASSHFGDGGTRRQPQHF. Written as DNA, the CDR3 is TGTGCCAGCAGCCACTTCGGGGACGGGGGCACGAGGCGTCAGCCCCAGCATTTT. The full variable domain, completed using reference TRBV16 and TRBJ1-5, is GEEVAQTPKHLVRGEGQKAKLYCAPIKGHSYVFWYQQVLKNEFKFLISFQNENVFDETGMPKERFSAKCLPNSPCSLEIQATKLEDSAVYFCASSHFGDGGTRRQPQHFGDGTRLSIL.

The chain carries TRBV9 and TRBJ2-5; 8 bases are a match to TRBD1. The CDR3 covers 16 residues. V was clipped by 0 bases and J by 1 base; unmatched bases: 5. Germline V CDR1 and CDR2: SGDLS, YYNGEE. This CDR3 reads CASSVGGTGIQETQYF. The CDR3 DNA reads TGTGCCAGCAGCGTAGGCGGGACAGGTATCCAAGAGACCCAGTACTTC.

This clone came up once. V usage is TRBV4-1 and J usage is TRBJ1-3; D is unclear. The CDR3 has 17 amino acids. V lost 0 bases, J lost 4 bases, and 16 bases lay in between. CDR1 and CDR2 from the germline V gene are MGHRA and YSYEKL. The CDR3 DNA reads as TGCGCCAGCAGCCAAGATCTGAGCGGAATCGGGGGAAACACCATATATTTT. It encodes CASSQDLSGIGGNTIYF.

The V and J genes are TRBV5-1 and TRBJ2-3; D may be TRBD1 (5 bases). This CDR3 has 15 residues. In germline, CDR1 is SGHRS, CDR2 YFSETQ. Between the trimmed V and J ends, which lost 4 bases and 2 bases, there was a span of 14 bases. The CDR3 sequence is CASSTWTTHTDTQYF. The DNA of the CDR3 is TGCGCCAGCAGCACCTGGACAACACACACAGATACGCAGTATTTT.

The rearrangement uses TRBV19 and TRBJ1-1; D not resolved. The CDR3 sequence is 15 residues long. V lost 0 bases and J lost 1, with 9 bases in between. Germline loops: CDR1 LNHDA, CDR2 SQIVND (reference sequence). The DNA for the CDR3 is TGTGCCAGTAGTATAGACCGGACCACGAACACTGAAGCTTTCTTT. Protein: CASSIDRTTNTEAFF.

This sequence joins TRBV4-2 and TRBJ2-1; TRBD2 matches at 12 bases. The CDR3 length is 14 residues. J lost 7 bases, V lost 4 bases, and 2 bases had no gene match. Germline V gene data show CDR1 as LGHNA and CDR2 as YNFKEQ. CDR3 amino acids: CASSRLAGVNEQFF. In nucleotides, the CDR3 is TGTGCCAGCAGCCGACTAGCGGGAGTTAATGAGCAGTTCTTC.

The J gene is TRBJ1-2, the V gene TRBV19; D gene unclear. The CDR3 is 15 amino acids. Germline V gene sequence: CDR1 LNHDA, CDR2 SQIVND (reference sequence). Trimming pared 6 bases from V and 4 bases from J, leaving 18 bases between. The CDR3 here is CASRETASPSYGYTF. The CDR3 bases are TGTGCCAGTAGAGAGACTGCCTCTCCATCCTATGGCTACACCTTC. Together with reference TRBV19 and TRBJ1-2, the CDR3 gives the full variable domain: DGGITQSPKYLFRKEGQNVTLSCEQNLNHDAMYWYRQDPGQGLRLIYYSQIVNDFQKGDIAEGYSVSREKKESFPLTVTSAQKNPTAFYLCASRETASPSYGYTFGSGTRLTVV.

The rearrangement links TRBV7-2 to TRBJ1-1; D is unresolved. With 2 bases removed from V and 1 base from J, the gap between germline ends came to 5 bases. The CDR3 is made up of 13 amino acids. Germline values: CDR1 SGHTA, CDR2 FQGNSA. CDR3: CASSLTWNTEAFF. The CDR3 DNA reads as TGTGCCAGCAGCTTAACCTGGAACACTGAAGCTTTCTTT.

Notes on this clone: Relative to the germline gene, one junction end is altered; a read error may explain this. CDR3 in DNA: TGCGCCAGCAGCCAATTGAGCCACAGGGGGCGTCCAGGAGACCATGGCTGCACCTTC. It is translated as CASSQLSHRGRPGDHGCTF. The chain carries TRBV4-3 and TRBJ1-2; 9 positions match TRBD1. This CDR3 spans 19 amino acids. The germline CDR1 and CDR2 sequences are LGHNA and YSLEER.

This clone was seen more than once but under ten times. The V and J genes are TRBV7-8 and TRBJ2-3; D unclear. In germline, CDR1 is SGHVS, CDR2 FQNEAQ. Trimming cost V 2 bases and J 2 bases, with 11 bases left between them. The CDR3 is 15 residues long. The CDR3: CASSLIRAFTDTQYF. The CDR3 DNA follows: TGTGCCAGCAGCTTAATTAGGGCCTTCACAGATACGCAGTATTTT.

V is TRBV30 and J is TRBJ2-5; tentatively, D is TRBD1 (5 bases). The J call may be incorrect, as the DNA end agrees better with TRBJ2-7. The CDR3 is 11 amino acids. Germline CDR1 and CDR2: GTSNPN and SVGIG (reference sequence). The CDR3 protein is CAGASSYEQYF. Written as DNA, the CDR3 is TGTGCCGGGGCTTCCTCCTACGAGCAGTACTTC.

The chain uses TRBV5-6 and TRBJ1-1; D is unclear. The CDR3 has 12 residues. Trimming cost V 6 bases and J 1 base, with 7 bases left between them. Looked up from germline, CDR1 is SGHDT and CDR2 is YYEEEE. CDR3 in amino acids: CASTGGNTEAFF. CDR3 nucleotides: TGTGCCAGCACCGGCGGGAACACTGAAGCTTTCTTT.